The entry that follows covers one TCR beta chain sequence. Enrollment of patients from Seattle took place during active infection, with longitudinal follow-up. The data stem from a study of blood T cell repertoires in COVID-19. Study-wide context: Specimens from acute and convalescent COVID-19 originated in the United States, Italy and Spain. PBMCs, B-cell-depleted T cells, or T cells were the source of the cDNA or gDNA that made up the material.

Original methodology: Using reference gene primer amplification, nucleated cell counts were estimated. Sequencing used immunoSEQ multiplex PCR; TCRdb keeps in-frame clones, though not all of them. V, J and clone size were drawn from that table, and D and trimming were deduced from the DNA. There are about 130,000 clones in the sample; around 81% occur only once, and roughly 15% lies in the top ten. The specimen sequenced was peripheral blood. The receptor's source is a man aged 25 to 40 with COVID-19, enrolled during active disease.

The CDR3 DNA sequence: TGTGCCAGCAGCAAAGTCCCCTTGGACAGGGTTAGCAATCAGCCCCAGCATTTT. This translates into CASSKVPLDRVSNQPQHF. The V call is TRBV21-1, the J call TRBJ1-5; the table names TRBD1, a call not compared with the DNA. TRBV21-1 is recorded as a pseudogene. This CDR3 is built from 18 residues.